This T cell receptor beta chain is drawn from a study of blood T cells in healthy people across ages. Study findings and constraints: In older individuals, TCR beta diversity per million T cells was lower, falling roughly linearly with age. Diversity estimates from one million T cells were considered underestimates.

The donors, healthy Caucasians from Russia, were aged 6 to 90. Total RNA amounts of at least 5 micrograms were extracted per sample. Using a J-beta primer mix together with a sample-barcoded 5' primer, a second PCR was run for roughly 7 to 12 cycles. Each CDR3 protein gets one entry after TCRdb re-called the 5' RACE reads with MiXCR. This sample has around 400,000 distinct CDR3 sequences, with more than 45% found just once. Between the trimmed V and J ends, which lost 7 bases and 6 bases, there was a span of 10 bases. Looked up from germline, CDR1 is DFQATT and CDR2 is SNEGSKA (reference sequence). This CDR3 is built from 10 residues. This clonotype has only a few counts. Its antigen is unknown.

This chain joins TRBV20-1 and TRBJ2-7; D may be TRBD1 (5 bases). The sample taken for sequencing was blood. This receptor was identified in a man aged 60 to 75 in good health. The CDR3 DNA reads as TGCAGTGGGCAGGGATCCGAGCAGTACTTC. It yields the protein CSGQGSEQYF.